Presented here are 25 T cell receptor beta chains from one specimen sequenced in a study of blood T cell repertoires in COVID-19. Method: immunoSEQ multiplex PCR; TCRdb's copy keeps in-frame clones and lacks some. Of around 52,000 clones in the sample, around 88% were seen once. Sequencing was performed on peripheral blood. These receptors originate from a human donor in a cohort sampled during active COVID-19.

The chain links TRBV7-2 to TRBJ2-1; TRBD2 agrees at 11 bases. V shed 2 bases, J shed 0 bases, and the junction held 9 bases outside the gene matches. This CDR3 has 19 residues. CDR1 is SGHTA, CDR2 FQGNSA, per germline. CDR3 loop: CASSLNWASGGSSYNEQFF. CDR3 nucleotides: TGTGCCAGCAGCTTAAATTGGGCTAGCGGGGGGAGCTCCTACAATGAGCAGTTCTTC.

The chain employs TRBV7-2 and TRBJ1-3, with 8 bases that match TRBD1. Germline assignment: CDR1 SGHTA and CDR2 FQGNSA. The V segment lost 3 bases and the J segment 8 bases; nucleotides outside the gene matches: 6. The length of the CDR3 is 14 residues. CDR3: CASSLADRVHTIYF. The CDR3 DNA reads as TGTGCCAGCAGCTTGGCGGACAGGGTTCACACCATATATTTT.

The chain carries TRBV7-9 and TRBJ2-3, with 9 bases lining up with TRBD2. The CDR3 is 16 residues long. Germline CDR1 is SEHNR and CDR2 is FQNEAQ (reference sequence). With 2 bases clipped from V and 2 bases from J, the junction kept 5 bases outside the gene matches. Here the CDR3 reads CASSLLLAGSTDTQYF. DNA for the CDR3: TGTGCCAGCAGCTTATTGCTAGCGGGGTCCACAGATACGCAGTATTTT.

The chain has TRBV7-9 and TRBJ2-1; D is ambiguous. V was clipped by 1 base and J by 0 bases, with 10 bases between them. Germline V lookup: CDR1 SEHNR, CDR2 FQNEAQ (reference sequence). The CDR3 totals 16 residues. The CDR3 coding sequence is TGTGCCAGCAGCTTAGACGTCGGTAGCTCCTACAATGAGCAGTTCTTC. Translating it yields CASSLDVGSSYNEQFF.

The chain has TRBV10-3 and TRBJ1-1; TRBD1 agrees at 7 bases. CDR3 length: 15 amino acids. With V trimmed by 0 bases and J by 2 bases, 3 bases remained unmatched. Germline loops: CDR1 ENHRY, CDR2 SYGVKD. CDR3 protein: CAISESTGYNTEAFF. CDR3 in DNA: TGTGCCATCAGTGAGTCGACAGGGTACAACACTGAAGCTTTCTTT.

V and J are TRBV29-1 and TRBJ2-1; possibly TRBD2 for D (6 bases). V lost 7 bases and J 0 bases, leaving 10 bases between the germline ends. In germline, CDR1 is SQVTM, CDR2 ANQGSEA. The length of the CDR3 is 13 residues. For the CDR3, the DNA is TGCAGCGCGGGGGTCAGCTCCTACAATGAGCAGTTCTTC. Residues: CSAGVSSYNEQFF.

The rearrangement uses TRBV20-1 and TRBJ2-3, with TRBD2 identical over 11 bases. With V trimmed by 6 bases and J by 10 bases, 3 bases remained unmatched. CDR3 size: 11 residues. Germline V gives CDR1 DFQATT, CDR2 SNEGSKA (reference sequence). CDR3 coding DNA: TGCAGTGCACTGGGACTAGCGGCGCAGTATTTT. Translating gives CSALGLAAQYF.

The chain has TRBV10-3 and TRBJ2-3; a possible D gene is TRBD2 (6 bases). Trimming took 6 bases from V and 8 from J, leaving 12 bases between them. The CDR3 spans 12 residues. The germline CDR1 and CDR2 sequences are ENHRY and SYGVKD. The DNA of the CDR3 is TGTGCCATCAGCTACGGGGGTAGTACGCAGTATTTT. As protein: CAISYGGSTQYF.

This chain links TRBV6-5 with TRBJ1-6; 7 bases are a match to TRBD1. The V gene's germline CDR1 is MNHEY and CDR2 SVGAGI. With V trimmed by 6 bases and J by 14 bases, 13 bases remained unmatched. The CDR3 is 14 amino acids. The CDR3 bases are TGTGCCAGCAGACAAAGACAGGGCGCGATGTCCCTCCACTTT. It translates to CASRQRQGAMSLHF.

The V gene is TRBV4-1, the J gene TRBJ1-2; 9 bases map to TRBD1. The CDR3 is made up of 11 amino acids. Germline values: CDR1 MGHRA, CDR2 YSYEKL. V lost 4 bases, J lost 14 bases, and 5 bases stayed unmatched. This CDR3 reads CASSRDRVWTF. CDR3 DNA sequence: TGCGCCAGCAGCCGGGACAGGGTGTGGACCTTC.

This chain connects TRBV5-1 to TRBJ1-5, with D possibly matching TRBD1 (6 bases). Deletions cut 3 bases from V and 8 bases from J, with 15 bases between. The CDR3 covers 14 residues. Germline V CDR1 and CDR2: SGHRS, YFSETQ. CDR3 region: CASSWGGGNEPQHF. The CDR3 nucleotides are TGCGCCAGCAGCTGGGGGGGCGGGAACGAGCCCCAGCATTTT.

The rearrangement uses TRBV13 and TRBJ2-7; possible D gene TRBD2, 6 bases. Germline CDR1 and CDR2: PRHDT and FYEKMQ (reference sequence). V lost 4 bases and J 5 bases, leaving 12 bases between the germline ends. The CDR3 has 13 amino acids. CDR3 coding DNA: TGTGCCAGCAGCTCCGGGACTTTGGACGAGCAGTACTTC. Protein sequence: CASSSGTLDEQYF.

The V call is TRBV7-3, the J call TRBJ2-3, with 11 bases identical to TRBD2. J lost 3 bases, V lost 5 bases, and 4 bases had no gene match. Germline CDR1 is SGHTA and CDR2 is FQGTGA. This CDR3 comprises 15 residues. The CDR3 DNA is TGTGCCAGCAGCCTTCTAGCGGGGGGAACAGATACGCAGTATTTT. Translated, it gives CASSLLAGGTDTQYF.

V and J are TRBV24-1 and TRBJ1-3; no definite D call. Germline values: CDR1 KGHDR, CDR2 SFDVKD. V was trimmed by 3 bases and J by 0 bases, leaving 11 bases between them. CDR3 length: 16 residues. This chain's CDR3 is CATSDNSQNSGNTIYF. The CDR3 coding sequence is TGTGCCACCAGTGATAACAGCCAAAACTCTGGAAACACCATATATTTT.

This chain uses TRBV27 with TRBJ1-5; D gene unclear. This CDR3 is built from 14 residues. Trimming removed 4 bases at V and 0 bases at J, with 7 bases between. CDR1 MNHEY and CDR2 SMNVEV come from the germline V gene (reference sequence). CDR3 DNA: TGTGCCAGCAGTTATATTCCTAGCAATCAGCCCCAGCATTTT. It specifies CASSYIPSNQPQHF.

The chain couples TRBV25-1 to TRBJ2-2; 9 bases match TRBD2. Per the germline V gene, CDR1 is MGHDK and CDR2 is SYGVNS. The CDR3 length is 16 residues. Germline trimming cut 3 bases from V and 2 bases from J; bases unmatched to any gene: 4. The CDR3 region is CASSDWTSANTGELFF. The CDR3 coding sequence is TGTGCCAGCAGTGATTGGACTAGCGCCAACACCGGGGAGCTGTTTTTT. The full variable domain, with the rest looked up from reference TRBV25-1 and TRBJ2-2, is EADIYQTPRYLVIGTGKKITLECSQTMGHDKMYWYQQDPGMELHLIHYSYGVNSTEKGDLSSESTVSRIRTEHFPLTLESARPSHTSQYLCASSDWTSANTGELFFGEGSRLTVL.

This chain connects TRBV12-3 or TRBV12-4 to TRBJ2-1, with D possibly being TRBD2 (6 bases). Trimming stripped 3 bases from V and 7 bases from J, with 10 bases between. This CDR3 region has 13 residues. This CDR3 is CASSFPGVNEQFF. The DNA for the CDR3 is TGTGCCAGCAGTTTCCCGGGGGTGAATGAGCAGTTCTTC.

The sample holds one count of this clone. The chain uses TRBV2 and TRBJ2-2; weak D call: TRBD1 (6 bases). Germline CDR1 SNHLY, CDR2 FYNNEI. Trimming removed 2 bases from V and 6 bases from J, with 7 bases in between. The CDR3 contains 13 residues. The CDR3 coding sequence is TGTGCCAGCAGTGAATCAGGGGCCGGGGAGCTGTTTTTT. Translating it yields CASSESGAGELFF.

V usage is TRBV29-1 and J usage is TRBJ2-1; possibly TRBD1 for D (5 bases). Germline values: CDR1 SQVTM, CDR2 ANQGSEA. V lost 4 bases and J lost 6, with 16 bases in between. The CDR3 has 14 residues. The CDR3 nucleotides read TGCAGCGTTGGGGGTGCAGGGTGGGTCAATGAGCAGTTCTTC. Amino acids: CSVGGAGWVNEQFF.

V gene TRBV29-1 combines with J gene TRBJ2-7, with 10 bases lining up with TRBD1. Germline V gene data show CDR1 as SQVTM and CDR2 as ANQGSEA. The CDR3 loop spans 13 amino acids. The V segment lost 7 bases and the J segment 2 bases; nucleotides outside the gene matches: 5. CDR3 protein: CSASGTGAYEQYF. As DNA, the CDR3 is TGCAGCGCCTCCGGGACAGGGGCCTACGAGCAGTACTTC.

The rearrangement links TRBV5-4 to TRBJ2-7, with 7 bases matching TRBD1. Trimming removed 4 bases from V and 0 bases from J; junction bases left unmatched: 4. The CDR3 length is 14 residues. Germline V lookup: CDR1 SGHNT, CDR2 YYREEE (reference sequence). This CDR3 is CASSTRQGSYEQYF. As DNA, the CDR3 is TGTGCCAGCAGCACCCGACAGGGCTCCTACGAGCAGTACTTC.

The chain links TRBV30 to TRBJ2-3, with 8 bases identical to TRBD1. V lost 4 bases, J lost 2 bases, and 14 bases stayed unmatched. The CDR3 contains 17 residues. Looked up from germline, CDR1 is GTSNPN and CDR2 is SVGIG (reference sequence). CDR3 region: CAWTITSGQAYTDTQYF. In nucleotides, the CDR3 is TGTGCCTGGACCATTACGTCGGGACAGGCGTACACAGATACGCAGTATTTT.

This rearrangement joins TRBV30 to TRBJ2-2; 7 bases match TRBD1. In germline, CDR1 is GTSNPN, CDR2 SVGIG (reference sequence). With V trimmed by 6 bases and J by 4 bases, 8 bases remained unmatched. CDR3 length: 14 residues. CDR3 protein: CACRQGGGTGELFF. CDR3 DNA sequence: TGTGCCTGTAGACAGGGCGGAGGCACCGGGGAGCTGTTTTTT. Supplemented by reference TRBV30 and TRBJ2-2, the full variable domain reads SQTIHQWPATLVQPVGSPLSLECTVEGTSNPNLYWYRQAAGRGLQLLFYSVGIGQISSEVPQNLSASRPQDRQFILSSKKLLLSDSGFYLCACRQGGGTGELFFGEGSRLTVL.

V gene TRBV5-4 combines with J gene TRBJ2-3, with D perhaps TRBD2 (6 bases). This CDR3 has 15 amino acids. The V end lost 3 bases, the J end lost 4 bases, and 15 bases lay between the germline ends. Germline lookup yields CDR1 SGHNT and CDR2 YYREEE (reference sequence). The CDR3 sequence is CASSSRLDRPDTQYF. CDR3 nucleotide sequence: TGTGCCAGCAGCTCAAGACTAGACCGCCCAGATACGCAGTATTTT.

The chain employs TRBV7-8 and TRBJ2-7; 12 bases map to TRBD2. Per germline, CDR1 SGHVS and CDR2 FQNEAQ. Germline trimming cut 5 bases from V and 0 bases from J; bases unmatched to any gene: 2. The CDR3 sequence is 15 residues long. Written as DNA, the CDR3 is TGTGCCAGCAGCCCTAGCGGGGGGGTCTCCTACGAGCAGTACTTC. The encoded protein is CASSPSGGVSYEQYF. Drawing the rest from reference TRBV7-8 and TRBJ2-7, the complete variable domain is GAGVSQSPRYKVAKRGQDVALRCDPISGHVSLFWYQQALGQGPEFLTYFQNEAQLDKSGLPSDRFFAERPEGSVSTLKIQRTQQEDSAVYLCASSPSGGVSYEQYFGPGTRLTVT.